A single sample is the source of the 26 T cell receptor beta chains below, sequenced in a study of T cell repertoires in cytomegalovirus infection. TCRdb called the reads again in MiXCR, with one record for every CDR3 protein. Of some 400,000 distinct CDR3 sequences listed, roughly 31% are singletons. Specimen: PBMCs. Every receptor here comes from a human donor in good health (CMV status not recorded). Some clones in this sample may be carry-over from other donors' samples.

This clonotype was found a few times. The chain combines TRBV6-4 with TRBJ2-2; 8 positions agree with TRBD2. The CDR3 length is 17 residues. The germline CDR1 and CDR2 sequences are MRHNA and SNTAGT. V lost 10 bases to trimming and J lost 6 bases; unmatched junction nucleotides: 19. This CDR3 reads CATPSSGGAEWAGELFF. The CDR3 coding sequence is TGTGCCACCCCCAGCTCGGGGGGGGCCGAATGGGCCGGGGAGCTGTTTTTT.

V gene TRBV14 combines with J gene TRBJ1-1; tentatively, D is TRBD1 (6 bases). V lost 7 bases to trimming and J lost 6 bases, with 24 bases between them. Per germline, CDR1 SGHDN and CDR2 FVKESK. The CDR3 is made up of 16 amino acids. The CDR3 sequence is CASIPLNRVRTAEAFF. In nucleotides, the CDR3 is TGTGCCAGCATACCCCTCAACAGGGTTCGGACGGCTGAAGCTTTCTTT. Looking up the rest from reference TRBV14 and TRBJ1-1 gives the full variable domain: EAGVTQFPSHSVIEKGQTVTLRCDPISGHDNLYWYRRVMGKEIKFLLHFVKESKQDESGMPNNRFLAERTGGTYSTLKVQPAELEDSGVYFCASIPLNRVRTAEAFFGQGTRLTVV.

The rearrangement uses TRBV7-9 and TRBJ2-1, with TRBD1 identical over 7 bases. Germline loops: CDR1 SEHNR, CDR2 FQNEAQ (reference sequence). There are 14 residues in the CDR3. J lost 6 bases, V lost 7 bases, and 9 bases had no gene match. DNA of the CDR3: TGTGCCAGCACCGCCACCCGACAGGGCAATGAGCAGTTCTTC. Protein sequence: CASTATRQGNEQFF. Looking up the rest from reference TRBV7-9 and TRBJ2-1 gives the full variable domain: DTGVSQNPRHKITKRGQNVTFRCDPISEHNRLYWYRQTLGQGPEFLTYFQNEAQLEKSRLLSDRFSAERPKGSFSTLEIQRTEQGDSAMYLCASTATRQGNEQFFGPGTRLTVL.

The V call is TRBV13, the J call TRBJ1-2, with unresolved D. The CDR3 sequence is 12 residues long. Between the trimmed V and J ends, which lost 8 bases and 2 bases, there was a span of 9 bases. CDR1 PRHDT and CDR2 FYEKMQ come from the germline V gene (reference sequence). The CDR3 DNA is TGTGCCAGCGCCGTCTACAACTATGGCTACACCTTC. This encodes CASAVYNYGYTF.

The V call is TRBV11-2, the J call TRBJ1-1; a possible D gene is TRBD1 (6 bases). Trimming cost V 1 base and J 3 bases, with 9 bases left between them. Germline assignment: CDR1 SGHAT and CDR2 FQNNGV. The CDR3 extends over 14 amino acids. The CDR3 DNA follows: TGTGCCAGCAGCTTAGTCAGGGGATACACTGAAGCTTTCTTT. Encoded protein: CASSLVRGYTEAFF. The full variable domain, with the rest looked up from reference TRBV11-2 and TRBJ1-1, is EAGVAQSPRYKIIEKRQSVAFWCNPISGHATLYWYQQILGQGPKLLIQFQNNGVVDDSQLPKDRFSAERLKGVDSTLKIQPAKLEDSAVYLCASSLVRGYTEAFFGQGTRLTVV.

On this clonotype: A much more abundant neighbour one base away suggests this may be a read error. The chain joins TRBV7-2 to TRBJ1-2, with 9 nucleotides matching TRBD1. The CDR3 extends over 16 amino acids. Germline V gene lookup returns CDR1 SGHTA and CDR2 FQGNSA. The CDR3 here is CSSRQTGTGLNYGYTF. The CDR3 nucleotides are TGTTCCAGCAGACAAACCGGGACAGGGCTTAACTATGGCTACACCTTC.

The V and J genes are TRBV11-2 and TRBJ1-1; TRBD1 agrees at 8 bases. The germline V gene has CDR1 SGHAT and CDR2 FQNNGV. V was clipped by 4 bases and J by 1 base; unmatched bases: 5. The CDR3 has 15 residues. This chain's CDR3 is CASSSVGQGNTEAFF. The CDR3 DNA follows: TGTGCCAGCAGCTCCGTAGGACAGGGGAACACTGAAGCTTTCTTT. The full variable domain, in which reference TRBV11-2 and TRBJ1-1 provide the parts outside the CDR3, is EAGVAQSPRYKIIEKRQSVAFWCNPISGHATLYWYQQILGQGPKLLIQFQNNGVVDDSQLPKDRFSAERLKGVDSTLKIQPAKLEDSAVYLCASSSVGQGNTEAFFGQGTRLTVV.

This clonotype was detected only a few times. V usage is TRBV6-6 and J usage is TRBJ1-6; maybe TRBD1 (5 bases). CDR3 length equals 15 residues. Trimming pared 2 bases from V and 8 bases from J, leaving 13 bases between. Per the germline V gene, CDR1 is MNHNY and CDR2 is SVGAGI (reference sequence). In DNA, the CDR3 is TGTGCCAGCAGTTACAAGGGACTCGGTGATTCACCCCTCCACTTT. Translating it yields CASSYKGLGDSPLHF.

This clonotype was observed at least ten times. The chain is built from TRBV7-2 and TRBJ1-3; no reliable D call. This CDR3 comprises 15 residues. Trimming pared 1 base from V and 4 bases from J, leaving 11 bases between. The germline V gene has CDR1 SGHTA and CDR2 FQGNSA. CDR3 loop: CASSLGHGSGNTIYF. The CDR3 DNA is TGTGCCAGCAGCTTAGGACACGGGTCGGGAAACACCATATATTTT.

In its sample, this clonotype was seen a few times. This rearrangement joins TRBV7-8 to TRBJ1-2; perhaps TRBD1 as D (6 bases). The CDR3 is made up of 14 amino acids. Trimming took 5 bases from V and 8 from J, leaving 18 bases between them. CDR1 SGHVS and CDR2 FQNEAQ come from the germline V gene. The CDR3 reads CASSPSQGTWGYTF. The CDR3 DNA follows: TGTGCCAGCAGCCCCTCGCAGGGGACGTGGGGCTACACCTTC. Complete variable domain (other parts from reference TRBV7-8 and TRBJ1-2): GAGVSQSPRYKVAKRGQDVALRCDPISGHVSLFWYQQALGQGPEFLTYFQNEAQLDKSGLPSDRFFAERPEGSVSTLKIQRTQQEDSAVYLCASSPSQGTWGYTFGSGTRLTVV.

V and J are TRBV10-3 and TRBJ1-2; a weak D match, TRBD1 (6 bases). The CDR3 is 14 amino acids. V gave up 3 bases and J gave up 2 bases, with 10 bases separating them. Germline CDR1 is ENHRY and CDR2 is SYGVKD. The chain's CDR3 is CAISDRGRNYGYTF. CDR3 bases: TGTGCCATCAGTGACAGGGGTCGGAACTATGGCTACACCTTC.

About this clonotype itself: A read error may explain this, as a much larger clone is one base away. V and J are TRBV4-1 and TRBJ2-1; 8 nucleotides line up with TRBD2. Germline CDR1 and CDR2: MGHRA and YSYEKL. V was clipped by 1 base and J by 4 bases; unmatched bases: 6. The CDR3 is made up of 16 amino acids. CDR3 bases: TGCGCCAGCAGCCAAGCGGGACTAGTGGTTTACAATGAGCAGTTCTTC. Protein product: CASSQAGLVVYNEQFF.

The chain recombines TRBV13 with TRBJ1-1; D is uncertain. V was cut by 5 bases and J by 3 bases, with 7 bases left in between. CDR1 and CDR2 from the germline V gene are PRHDT and FYEKMQ (reference sequence). The CDR3 is 12 amino acids. CDR3 bases: TGTGCCAGCAGCGCCCGGGACACTGAAGCTTTCTTT. Encoded protein: CASSARDTEAFF. Full variable domain (remainder filled in from reference TRBV13 and TRBJ1-1): AAGVIQSPRHLIKEKRETATLKCYPIPRHDTVYWYQQGPGQDPQFLISFYEKMQSDKGSIPDRFSAQQFSDYHSELNMSSLELGDSALYFCASSARDTEAFFGQGTRLTVV.

A note on this clonotype: A much more abundant neighbour one base away suggests this may be a read error. The chain recombines TRBV10-3 with TRBJ2-7; D is perhaps TRBD1 (5 bases). Germline values: CDR1 ENHRY, CDR2 SYGVKD. This CDR3 region has 14 residues. DNA of the CDR3: TGTGCCTTACCCCCCCAGGGCAGCTCCTACGCGCAGTACTTC. As protein: CALPPQGSSYAQYF.

The chain uses TRBV20-1 and TRBJ1-1; D not resolved. V lost 3 bases and J 1 base, leaving 12 bases between the germline ends. This CDR3 is 14 amino acids long. Germline assignment: CDR1 DFQATT and CDR2 SNEGSKA (reference sequence). CDR3 DNA sequence: TGCAGTGCTAGGCCAGCAGAGAAGAACACTGAAGCTTTCTTT. As protein: CSARPAEKNTEAFF.

The rearrangement uses TRBV27 and TRBJ2-7; 7 nucleotides line up with TRBD1. CDR1 and CDR2 (germline): MNHEY, SMNVEV (reference sequence). The CDR3 contains 16 residues. Losses at the gene ends were 0 bases for V and 0 bases for J; bases not matched to a gene: 5. CDR3 nucleotides: TGTGCCAGCAGTTTATCGCCCGGGACAGCCTCCTACGAGCAGTACTTC. Its translation is CASSLSPGTASYEQYF.

The rearrangement joins TRBV4-1 to TRBJ2-2; a possible D gene is TRBD2 (5 bases). CDR1 is MGHRA and CDR2 is YSYEKL in the germline V gene. Trimming cost V 4 bases and J 5 bases, with 14 bases left between them. This CDR3 contains 15 residues. The CDR3 is CASSPPSGETGELFF. CDR3 in DNA: TGCGCCAGCAGCCCCCCCTCCGGGGAAACCGGGGAGCTGTTTTTT.

The CDR3 nucleotides read TGTGCCATCAGTGAGACCCCAGGGGGGGTCCTGGTTGAGCAGTTCTTC. Translated: CAISETPGGVLVEQFF. V and J are TRBV10-3 and TRBJ2-1; D is perhaps TRBD1 or TRBD2 (7 bases each). Germline-derived CDR1 and CDR2 are ENHRY and SYGVKD. The CDR3 has 16 residues. V lost 2 bases and J lost 9, with 20 bases in between.

The gene calls are TRBV14 and TRBJ2-7; D is unresolved. Germline CDR1 reads SGHDN; CDR2 reads FVKESK. There are 13 residues in the CDR3. Trimming left V 5 bases short and J 2 bases short, with 10 bases between. CDR3 coding DNA: TGTGCCAGCAGCGACACGGTCCCCTACGAGCAGTACTTC. This translates into CASSDTVPYEQYF. Complete variable domain (other parts from reference TRBV14 and TRBJ2-7): EAGVTQFPSHSVIEKGQTVTLRCDPISGHDNLYWYRRVMGKEIKFLLHFVKESKQDESGMPNNRFLAERTGGTYSTLKVQPAELEDSGVYFCASSDTVPYEQYFGPGTRLTVT.

This clonotype has just a few counts. CDR3 nucleotide sequence: TGTGCCAGCAGCTTAGGGTCGGGATACTACGAGCAGTACTTC. Protein product: CASSLGSGYYEQYF. The chain employs TRBV11-2 and TRBJ2-7; weak D call: TRBD2 (5 bases). The CDR3 loop spans 14 amino acids. CDR1 SGHAT and CDR2 FQNNGV come from the germline V gene. V lost 1 base, J lost 3 bases, and 10 bases lay in between.

The table lists this clonotype with many counts. The CDR3 spells CASSPTTSGGRDEQFF. DNA of the CDR3: TGTGCCAGCAGTCCCACAACTAGCGGGGGACGCGATGAGCAGTTCTTC. This chain uses TRBV7-2 with TRBJ2-1; 11 bases agree with TRBD2. V shed 6 bases, J shed 8 bases, and the junction held 12 bases outside the gene matches. Germline values: CDR1 SGHTA, CDR2 FQGNSA. The CDR3 is 16 amino acids.

Comments on this clonotype: A clone one base away is much larger, so this may be a read error. The chain is built from TRBV15 and TRBJ1-3; D is ambiguous. Germline V gene lookup returns CDR1 LNHNV and CDR2 YYDKDF (reference sequence). The length of the CDR3 is 12 residues. CDR3 DNA: TGTGCCACCAGCAGAGACTCAAACTCCATATATTTT. This gives the protein CATSRDSNSIYF.

This clonotype was detected ten times or more. The rearrangement uses TRBV7-2 and TRBJ2-5; D uncertain. The CDR3 loop spans 14 amino acids. Germline V gene sequence: CDR1 SGHTA, CDR2 FQGNSA. Trimming removed 1 base from V and 2 bases from J, with 8 bases in between. CDR3 loop: CASSLGGQQETQYF. CDR3 DNA: TGTGCCAGCAGCTTAGGAGGCCAGCAAGAGACCCAGTACTTC. Complete variable domain (other parts from reference TRBV7-2 and TRBJ2-5): GAGVSQSPSNKVTEKGKDVELRCDPISGHTALYWYRQSLGQGLEFLIYFQGNSAPDKSGLPSDRFSAERTGGSVSTLTIQRTQQEDSAVYLCASSLGGQQETQYFGPGTRLLVL.

The rearrangement links TRBV6-2 or TRBV6-3 to TRBJ1-2, with 7 bases matching TRBD1. The CDR3 runs to 13 residues. Germline V gene data show CDR1 as MNHEY and CDR2 as SVGEGT. V lost 0 bases, J lost 7 bases, and 2 bases stayed unmatched. CDR3 region: CASSYSPGGGYTF. The CDR3 DNA is TGTGCCAGCAGTTACTCGCCAGGGGGTGGCTACACCTTC.

There are a few counts of this clonotype. The chain recombines TRBV28 with TRBJ2-1, with 10 nucleotides matching TRBD1. Trimming cost V 6 bases and J 6 bases; bases outside gene matches: 8. The CDR3 sequence is 15 residues long. Germline CDR1 is MDHEN and CDR2 is SYDVKM. CDR3 in DNA: TGTGCCAGCAGATCTCGGACAGGGGGACCCAATGAGCAGTTCTTC. Protein product: CASRSRTGGPNEQFF.

A note on this clonotype: The CDR3 ends on some other residue instead of the conserved phenylalanine or tryptophan, so this is likely a read error. This chain joins TRBV6-5 and TRBJ1-2, with D maybe TRBD1 (6 bases). V was clipped by 5 bases and J by 10 bases, with 23 bases between them. The CDR3 sequence is 15 residues long. Germline V gives CDR1 MNHEY, CDR2 SVGAGI. The DNA for the CDR3 is TGTGCCAGCAGTCCCCGGCAAATCCAGGGGCCTGTCTACACCTCC. Translated: CASSPRQIQGPVYTS.